This T cell receptor (beta chain) appears in the sequencing data of a study of vaccination and CD4 T cells after COVID-19. Study background: Nasal swab PCR identified SARS-CoV-2 in the convalescent patients, of whom several were mild and one severe. Cells were stimulated with overlapping spike peptides from SARS-CoV-2, HCoV-NL63, HCoV-OC43 and HCoV-229E.

Treatment denoted: approximately nine-day PBMC culture with coronavirus spike peptide pools or control peptides (ViraFEST assay). The cultures had half their medium swapped for fresh IL-2 medium on days 3 and 7. CD4+ T cells that had been cultured provided DNA sequenced with the Oncomine TCR Beta short-read assay. It was from cultured CD4+ T cells that genomic DNA was extracted. TCRdb reprocessed the PCR reads with MiXCR, giving one entry per CDR3 protein. The data show 15,000 to 19,000 distinct CDR3 sequences, 48% seen once. The table lists this clonotype with a few counts. Its matching antigen is unknown. CDR1 is SNHLY, CDR2 FYNNEI, per germline. J was trimmed by 1 base and V by 4 bases; bases with no gene match: 6. The CDR3 contains 16 residues.

This sample comprised CD4+ T cells from blood, cultured in vitro, obtained before SARS-CoV-2 vaccination. The receptor was isolated from a human donor who had recovered from COVID-19. This rearrangement joins TRBV2 to TRBJ2-2; 7 bases match TRBD1. The CDR3 bases are TGTGCCAGCAGTGTTCGGGACAGCAAGAACACCGGGGAGCTGTTTTTT. Its translation is CASSVRDSKNTGELFF.